What follows are 23 T cell receptor beta chains derived from one specimen sequenced in a study of blood T cell repertoires in COVID-19. Clones were read by immunoSEQ multiplex PCR, and TCRdb kept only the in-frame ones, dropping some. Found here are 200,000 to 250,000 clones, 80% to 95% of them singletons; the top ten hold 0.7% to 0.85%. The sequenced sample was peripheral blood. The receptors here all came from a man between 60 and 75 years old with COVID-19, enrolled during active disease.

The chain links TRBV21-1 to TRBJ1-1; TRBD1, the table's D call, was not compared with the DNA. TRBV21-1 is a pseudogene locus. This CDR3 is 15 amino acids long. The CDR3 spells CASSTPGQRNTEAFF. The CDR3 region has the DNA TGTGCCAGCAGCACTCCGGGACAGCGGAACACTGAAGCTTTCTTT.

The rearrangement links TRBV19 to TRBJ2-3, with 7 bases aligning to TRBD1. The CDR3 loop spans 14 amino acids. The germline V gene encodes CDR1 LNHDA and CDR2 SQIVND (reference sequence). V was pared by 6 bases and J by 0 bases, with 3 bases of the junction left unmatched. The CDR3 loop is CASRTGISTDTQYF. The CDR3 nucleotides are TGTGCCAGTAGGACAGGGATCAGCACAGATACGCAGTATTTT.

V and J are TRBV6-5 and TRBJ2-1; 8 nucleotides match TRBD2. The CDR3 has 15 amino acids. In germline, CDR1 is MNHEY, CDR2 SVGAGI. V trimming: 7 bases; J trimming: 5 bases; junction bases outside the gene matches: 10. The CDR3 nucleotides read TGTGCCAGCATCCTAGCGGGCCTGTCCGACAATGAGCAGTTCTTC. Translating gives CASILAGLSDNEQFF.

V usage is TRBV5-4 and J usage is TRBJ2-1; 11 bases fit TRBD2. Germline CDR1 SGHNT, CDR2 YYREEE (reference sequence). The V segment lost 4 bases and the J segment 8 bases; nucleotides outside the gene matches: 11. The CDR3 has 16 residues. The CDR3 DNA is TGTGCCAGCAGCCCGCCGGGACTAGCGGCCATAGATGAGCAGTTCTTC. It encodes CASSPPGLAAIDEQFF.

The chain combines TRBV5-6 with TRBJ1-3; D is perhaps TRBD1 (6 bases). The CDR3 covers 16 residues. Germline CDR1 is SGHDT and CDR2 is YYEEEE. V was trimmed by 4 bases and J by 4 bases, leaving 18 bases between them. The CDR3 DNA reads TGTGCCAGCAGCCTGTATAACAGGGTATTGGGAAACACCATATATTTT. This sequence encodes CASSLYNRVLGNTIYF.

The CDR3 DNA is TGCACCAGCAGCCGTCCCGGGACAGGGGCCGAGGGCTACGAGCAGTACTTC. It translates to CTSSRPGTGAEGYEQYF. The rearrangement links TRBV1 to TRBJ2-7; the D segment call TRBD1 is taken from the table without a DNA check. TRBV1 is a listed pseudogene. This CDR3 region has 17 residues.

The chain uses TRBV4-1 and TRBJ1-3; D is unresolved. Germline-derived CDR1 and CDR2 are MGHRA and YSYEKL. V lost 0 bases and J lost 0, with 9 bases in between. The CDR3 length is 16 residues. Here the CDR3 DNA reads TGCGCCAGCAGCCAAGATCTTCTAGTCTCTGGAAACACCATATATTTT. As protein: CASSQDLLVSGNTIYF.

This chain links TRBV5-6 with TRBJ2-7, with TRBD2 identical over 9 bases. Per the germline V gene, CDR1 is SGHDT and CDR2 is YYEEEE. Trimming at V came to 4 bases and at J to 3 bases, leaving 11 bases not matched to a gene. The CDR3 loop spans 16 amino acids. CDR3 nucleotide sequence: TGTGCCAGCAGCCGACGACTAGCGGAAGAGTACTACGAGCAGTACTTC. Translated, it gives CASSRRLAEEYYEQYF.

The J gene is TRBJ2-1, the V gene TRBV7-9, with D tentatively TRBD2 (7 bases). The V end lost 5 bases, the J end lost 4 bases, and 18 bases lay between the germline ends. The germline V gene encodes CDR1 SEHNR and CDR2 FQNEAQ (reference sequence). The CDR3 is 16 amino acids. This CDR3 reads CASSAPGRGQYNEQFF. CDR3 nucleotide sequence: TGTGCCAGCAGCGCCCCGGGGCGGGGGCAATACAATGAGCAGTTCTTC.

The genes are TRBV27 and TRBJ2-7, with D possibly matching TRBD1 (6 bases). V lost 5 bases and J lost 2, with 10 bases in between. Germline V gene sequence: CDR1 MNHEY, CDR2 SMNVEV (reference sequence). The CDR3 length is 13 residues. CDR3 in amino acids: CASSLRGAYEQYF. In nucleotides, the CDR3 is TGTGCCAGCAGTCTCAGGGGAGCCTACGAGCAGTACTTC.

V is TRBV12-3 or TRBV12-4 and J is TRBJ1-2; D is uncertain. There are 13 residues in the CDR3. V was clipped by 8 bases and J by 4 bases, with 14 bases between them. CDR3 DNA sequence: TGTGCCAGCGCAAAAACCACGGTCTATGGCTACACCTTC. This codes for CASAKTTVYGYTF.

The chain carries TRBV30 and TRBJ1-1, with 10 positions matching TRBD1. This CDR3 spans 17 amino acids. The germline V gene encodes CDR1 GTSNPN and CDR2 SVGIG (reference sequence). Germline trimming cut 7 bases from V and 7 bases from J; bases unmatched to any gene: 21. The DNA of the CDR3 is TGTGCCTCCGTAGGGACAGGGGTAACAAGGGGTTTAGGTGAAGCTTTCTTT. Its translation is CASVGTGVTRGLGEAFF. Based on the CDR3 plus reference TRBV30 and TRBJ1-1, the full variable domain is SQTIHQWPATLVQPVGSPLSLECTVEGTSNPNLYWYRQAAGRGLQLLFYSVGIGQISSEVPQNLSASRPQDRQFILSSKKLLLSDSGFYLCASVGTGVTRGLGEAFFGQGTRLTVV.

V is TRBV28 and J is TRBJ2-7, with D maybe TRBD2 (5 bases). This CDR3 contains 16 residues. Per the germline V gene, CDR1 is MDHEN and CDR2 is SYDVKM. V lost 5 bases and J 6 bases, leaving 23 bases between the germline ends. CDR3 protein: CASSPKGVITGFEQYF. DNA for the CDR3: TGTGCCAGCAGTCCAAAGGGAGTCATAACGGGGTTCGAGCAGTACTTC. Complete variable domain (other parts from reference TRBV28 and TRBJ2-7): DVKVTQSSRYLVKRTGEKVFLECVQDMDHENMFWYRQDPGLGLRLIYFSYDVKMKEKGDIPEGYSVSREKKERFSLILESASTNQTSMYLCASSPKGVITGFEQYFGPGTRLTVT.

J is TRBJ2-4 and V is TRBV19; D is possibly TRBD2 (6 bases). The germline V gene encodes CDR1 LNHDA and CDR2 SQIVND (reference sequence). The germline V and J ends were trimmed by 5 bases and 0 bases, with 14 bases remaining between them. The CDR3 sequence is 16 residues long. CDR3 sequence reads: CASSVGLGGAKNIQYF. The CDR3 bases are TGTGCCAGTAGTGTTGGGTTGGGGGGAGCCAAAAACATTCAGTACTTC.

The chain employs TRBV15 and TRBJ2-6, with D perhaps TRBD2 (6 bases). Per germline, CDR1 LNHNV and CDR2 YYDKDF (reference sequence). The germline V and J ends were trimmed by 1 base and 0 bases, with 13 bases remaining between them. This CDR3 spans 18 amino acids. CDR3 loop: CATSRGGTAASGANVLTF. The CDR3 DNA reads as TGTGCCACCAGCAGAGGCGGGACGGCAGCCTCTGGGGCCAACGTCCTGACTTTC. Full variable domain (rest looked up from reference TRBV15 and TRBJ2-6): DAMVIQNPRYQVTQFGKPVTLSCSQTLNHNVMYWYQQKSSQAPKLLFHYYDKDFNNEADTPDNFQSRRPNTSFCFLDIRSPGLGDTAMYLCATSRGGTAASGANVLTFGAGSRLTVL.

The rearrangement links TRBV3-1 (or the pseudogene TRBV3-2) to TRBJ2-7; D perhaps matches TRBD1 (6 bases). This CDR3 is built from 13 residues. Trimming took off 4 bases at V and 4 bases at J, with 11 bases between the two ends. CDR1 is LGHDT, CDR2 YNNKEL, per germline (reference sequence). The CDR3: CASSRGRGYEQYF. DNA for the CDR3: TGTGCCAGCAGCCGCGGCAGGGGTTACGAGCAGTACTTC.

The chain uses TRBV9 and TRBJ1-1, with TRBD1 matching over 9 bases. The CDR3 contains 15 residues. The V and J ends lost 4 bases and 1 base, in that order; junction bases with no gene match: 5. CDR1 is SGDLS and CDR2 is YYNGEE in the germline V gene. CDR3 sequence reads: CASSPGTGTNTEAFF. The CDR3 coding sequence is TGTGCCAGCAGCCCTGGGACAGGGACGAACACTGAAGCTTTCTTT.

The chain couples TRBV7-6 to TRBJ2-3; 9 bases line up with TRBD2. The V segment lost 5 bases and the J segment 0 bases; nucleotides outside the gene matches: 6. Germline CDR1 is SGHVS and CDR2 is FNYEAQ. This CDR3 comprises 16 residues. CDR3 residues: CASSARTSVSTDTQYF. The CDR3 region has the DNA TGTGCCAGCAGCGCACGGACTAGCGTCAGCACAGATACGCAGTATTTT.

The chain recombines TRBV12-2 with TRBJ2-7; the listed D gene, TRBD2, was not tested against the DNA. TRBV12-2 is assigned pseudogene status. The CDR3 loop spans 13 amino acids. In nucleotides, the CDR3 is TGTGCAAGTCGCTTAGCGTATTGCTACGAGCAGTACTTC. It yields the protein CASRLAYCYEQYF.

This clone has a handful of counts. V is TRBV11-2 and J is TRBJ1-4; D uncertain. The V gene lost 5 bases and the J gene lost 3 bases, with 19 bases spanning the gap. In germline, CDR1 is SGHAT, CDR2 FQNNGV. The CDR3 runs to 17 residues. The chain's CDR3 is CASSARSASRANEKLFF. The CDR3 DNA follows: TGTGCCAGCAGCGCGCGTAGTGCATCTCGGGCTAATGAAAAACTGTTTTTT.

The J gene is TRBJ1-2, the V gene TRBV6-5; 8 bases are shared with TRBD1. This CDR3 comprises 15 residues. J lost 6 bases, V lost 1 base, and 7 bases had no gene match. Germline V gene lookup returns CDR1 MNHEY and CDR2 SVGAGI. CDR3 sequence reads: CASSYLYRGRNGYTF. CDR3 sequence (DNA): TGTGCCAGCAGTTACTTATACAGGGGGAGGAATGGCTACACCTTC.

The chain joins TRBV29-1 to TRBJ1-1; the match to TRBD1 covers 9 bases. V shed 5 bases, J shed 4 bases, and the junction held 2 bases outside the gene matches. The V gene's germline CDR1 is SQVTM and CDR2 ANQGSEA. The CDR3 covers 12 residues. CDR3 amino acids: CSVWDRVTEAFF. CDR3 nucleotide sequence: TGCAGCGTTTGGGACAGGGTCACTGAAGCTTTCTTT.

This clone was detected a few times. J is TRBJ1-5 and V is TRBV11-2, with D unclear. V lost 5 bases, J lost 0 bases, and 5 bases lay in between. The CDR3 runs 13 residues. Germline V lookup: CDR1 SGHAT, CDR2 FQNNGV. CDR3 protein: CASSLYSNQPQHF. CDR3 nucleotide sequence: TGTGCCAGCAGCCTTTATAGCAATCAGCCCCAGCATTTT. Using reference TRBV11-2 and TRBJ1-5 for the parts outside the CDR3, the full variable domain is EAGVAQSPRYKIIEKRQSVAFWCNPISGHATLYWYQQILGQGPKLLIQFQNNGVVDDSQLPKDRFSAERLKGVDSTLKIQPAKLEDSAVYLCASSLYSNQPQHFGDGTRLSIL.